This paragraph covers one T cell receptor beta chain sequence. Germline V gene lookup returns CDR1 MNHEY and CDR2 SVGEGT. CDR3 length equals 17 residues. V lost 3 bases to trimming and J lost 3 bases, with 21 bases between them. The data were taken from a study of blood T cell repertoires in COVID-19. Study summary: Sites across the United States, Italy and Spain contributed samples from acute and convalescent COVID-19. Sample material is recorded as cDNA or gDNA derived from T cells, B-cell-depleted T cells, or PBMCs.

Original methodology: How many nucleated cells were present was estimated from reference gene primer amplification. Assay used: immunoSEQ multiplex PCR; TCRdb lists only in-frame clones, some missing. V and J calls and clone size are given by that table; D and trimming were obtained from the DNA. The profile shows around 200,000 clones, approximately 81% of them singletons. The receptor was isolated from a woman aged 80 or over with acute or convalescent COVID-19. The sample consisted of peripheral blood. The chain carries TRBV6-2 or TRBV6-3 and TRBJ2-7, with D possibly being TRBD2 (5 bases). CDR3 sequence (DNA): TGTGCCAGCAGTTATTTGCCTAGCAACCTTAACCACTACGAGCAGTACTTC. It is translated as CASSYLPSNLNHYEQYF.